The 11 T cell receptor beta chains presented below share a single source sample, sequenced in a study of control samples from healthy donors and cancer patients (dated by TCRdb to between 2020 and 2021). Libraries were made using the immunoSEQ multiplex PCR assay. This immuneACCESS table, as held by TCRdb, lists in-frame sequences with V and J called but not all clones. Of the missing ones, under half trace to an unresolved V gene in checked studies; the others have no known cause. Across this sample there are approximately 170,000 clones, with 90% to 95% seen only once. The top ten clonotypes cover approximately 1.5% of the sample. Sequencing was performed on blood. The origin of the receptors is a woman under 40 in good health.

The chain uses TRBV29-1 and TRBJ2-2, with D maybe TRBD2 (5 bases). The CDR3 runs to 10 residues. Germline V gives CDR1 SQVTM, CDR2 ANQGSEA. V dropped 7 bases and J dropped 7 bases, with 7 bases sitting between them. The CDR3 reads CSDGSGELFF. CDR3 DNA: TGCAGCGATGGGAGCGGGGAGCTGTTTTTT.

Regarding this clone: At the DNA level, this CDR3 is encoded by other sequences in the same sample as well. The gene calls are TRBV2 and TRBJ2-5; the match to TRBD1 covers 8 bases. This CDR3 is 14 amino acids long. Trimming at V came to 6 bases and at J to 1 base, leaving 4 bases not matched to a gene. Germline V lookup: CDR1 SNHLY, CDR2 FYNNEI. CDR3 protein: CASSRQGIQETQYF. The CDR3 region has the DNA TGTGCCAGCAGCCGACAGGGGATCCAAGAGACCCAGTACTTC.

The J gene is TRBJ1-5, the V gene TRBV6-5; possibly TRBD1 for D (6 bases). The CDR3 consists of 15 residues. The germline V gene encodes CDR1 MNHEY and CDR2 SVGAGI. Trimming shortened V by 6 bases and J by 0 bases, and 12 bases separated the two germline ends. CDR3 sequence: CASRRDTNSNQPQHF. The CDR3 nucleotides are TGTGCCAGCAGACGGGACACCAATAGCAATCAGCCCCAGCATTTT.

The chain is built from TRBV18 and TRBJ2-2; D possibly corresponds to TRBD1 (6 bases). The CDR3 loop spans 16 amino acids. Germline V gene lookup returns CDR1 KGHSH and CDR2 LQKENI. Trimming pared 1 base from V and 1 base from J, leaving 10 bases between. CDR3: CASSPLTGKNTGELFF. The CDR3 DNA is TGTGCCAGCTCACCACTTACAGGGAAGAACACCGGGGAGCTGTTTTTT.

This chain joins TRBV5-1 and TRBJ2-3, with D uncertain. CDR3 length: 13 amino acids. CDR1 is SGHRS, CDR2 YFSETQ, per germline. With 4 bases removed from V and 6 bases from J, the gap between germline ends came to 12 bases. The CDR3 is CASSIRSGDTQYF. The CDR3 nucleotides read TGCGCCAGCAGCATCCGGAGTGGCGATACGCAGTATTTT.

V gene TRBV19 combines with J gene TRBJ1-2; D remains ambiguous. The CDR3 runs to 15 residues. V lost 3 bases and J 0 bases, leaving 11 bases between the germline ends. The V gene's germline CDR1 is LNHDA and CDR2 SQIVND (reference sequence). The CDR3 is CASSIDGAANYGYTF. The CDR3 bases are TGTGCCAGTAGTATCGACGGCGCCGCTAACTATGGCTACACCTTC. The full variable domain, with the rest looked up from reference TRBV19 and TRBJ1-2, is DGGITQSPKYLFRKEGQNVTLSCEQNLNHDAMYWYRQDPGQGLRLIYYSQIVNDFQKGDIAEGYSVSREKKESFPLTVTSAQKNPTAFYLCASSIDGAANYGYTFGSGTRLTVV.

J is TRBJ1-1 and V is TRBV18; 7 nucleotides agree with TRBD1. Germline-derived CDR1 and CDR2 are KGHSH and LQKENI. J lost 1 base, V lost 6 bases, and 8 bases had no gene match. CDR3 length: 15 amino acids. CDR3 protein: CASSPPGTANTEAFF. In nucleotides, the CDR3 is TGTGCCAGCTCCCCGCCCGGGACAGCGAACACTGAAGCTTTCTTT.

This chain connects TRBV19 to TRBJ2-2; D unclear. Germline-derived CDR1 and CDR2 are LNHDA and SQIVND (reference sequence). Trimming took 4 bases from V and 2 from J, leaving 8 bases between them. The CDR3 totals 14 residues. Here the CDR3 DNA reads TGTGCCAGTAGTAAACTACTTAACACCGGGGAGCTGTTTTTT. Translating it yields CASSKLLNTGELFF.

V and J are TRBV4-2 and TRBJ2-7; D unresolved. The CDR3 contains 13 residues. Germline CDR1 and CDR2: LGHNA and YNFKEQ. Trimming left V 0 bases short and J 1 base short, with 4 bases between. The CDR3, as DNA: TGTGCCAGCAGCCAAGACAGGTCCTACGAGCAGTACTTC. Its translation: CASSQDRSYEQYF.

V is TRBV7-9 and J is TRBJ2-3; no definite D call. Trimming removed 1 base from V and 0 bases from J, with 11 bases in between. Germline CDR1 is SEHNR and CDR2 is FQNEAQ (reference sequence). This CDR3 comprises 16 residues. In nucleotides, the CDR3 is TGTGCCAGCAGCTTAGGAGCGCCTGCTAGCACAGATACGCAGTATTTT. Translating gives CASSLGAPASTDTQYF.

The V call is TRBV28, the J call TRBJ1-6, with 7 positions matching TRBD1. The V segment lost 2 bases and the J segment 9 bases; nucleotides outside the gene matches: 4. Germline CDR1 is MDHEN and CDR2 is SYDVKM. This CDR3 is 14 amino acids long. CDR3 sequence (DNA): TGTGCCAGCAGTTTACCGACAGGGTCTTCACCCCTCCACTTT. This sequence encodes CASSLPTGSSPLHF.